The next 13 T cell receptor beta chains were all read from a single sample in a study of cytomegalovirus exposure and HLA in healthy donors. Clones were read by immunoSEQ multiplex PCR, and TCRdb kept only the in-frame ones, dropping some. The sample has roughly 60,000 clones; roughly nine tenths are singletons. Sequencing used PBMCs. These receptors were taken from a woman aged 25 to 45 in good health and CMV-seronegative.

This rearrangement joins TRBV9 to TRBJ1-2; 9 positions agree with TRBD1. Trimming took 3 bases from V and 5 from J; bases not matched to a gene: 5. Germline CDR1 and CDR2: SGDLS and YYNGEE. This CDR3 spans 14 amino acids. CDR3 sequence: CASSAGTGPYGYTF. The CDR3 region has the DNA TGTGCCAGCAGCGCCGGGACAGGGCCTTATGGCTACACCTTC.

This clone has a single count. The J gene is TRBJ2-2, the V gene TRBV5-1; 8 nucleotides agree with TRBD2. The J segment lost 0 bases and the V segment lost 7 bases, leaving 14 bases of the junction unmatched. The CDR3 has 18 residues. CDR1 and CDR2 (germline): SGHRS, YFSETQ. The CDR3: CASREGTYRRSNTGELFF. CDR3 nucleotide sequence: TGCGCCAGCCGGGAGGGTACGTACAGGCGTTCGAACACCGGGGAGCTGTTTTTT.

As concerns this clone: One end of the junction is discordant with germline, which a read error may explain. This sample also contains other DNA sequences that code for the same CDR3. V and J are TRBV18 and TRBJ1-1, with TRBD1 matching over 7 bases. The CDR3 spans 16 residues. CDR1 is KGHSH, CDR2 LQKENI, per germline. The CDR3 spells CASSPFSGGESTEAFF. CDR3 coding DNA: TGTGCTAGCTCACCTTTTTCAGGGGGAGAGAGCACTGAAGCTTTCTTT.

The sample holds one count of this clone. V gene TRBV11-3 combines with J gene TRBJ2-6, with D possibly matching TRBD2 (6 bases). The V gene's germline CDR1 is SGHNT and CDR2 YENEEA. This CDR3 region has 18 residues. V gave up 4 bases and J gave up 0 bases, with 16 bases separating them. The CDR3 region has the DNA TGTGCCAGCAGCTCTTCATGGGACGGGAGCTCTGGGGCCAACGTCCTGACTTTC. Translation: CASSSSWDGSSGANVLTF.

The chain couples TRBV9 to TRBJ2-2, with TRBD1 matching 10 bases. V lost 6 bases and J lost 6; bases outside the gene matches: 8. Looked up from germline, CDR1 is SGDLS and CDR2 is YYNGEE. This CDR3 region has 15 residues. CDR3 in DNA: TGTGCCAGCATCGGGACAGGGGTCCTGGCCGGGGAGCTGTTTTTT. Amino acids: CASIGTGVLAGELFF.

The chain is built from TRBV28 and TRBJ2-1, with 8 bases identical to TRBD2. This CDR3 is 15 amino acids long. Looked up from germline, CDR1 is MDHEN and CDR2 is SYDVKM. V trimming: 5 bases; J trimming: 4 bases; junction bases outside the gene matches: 7. CDR3 DNA: TGTGCCAGCAGTGCTTTACTAGCGGAATACAATGAGCAGTTCTTC. This gives the protein CASSALLAEYNEQFF. The full variable domain, completed using reference TRBV28 and TRBJ2-1, is DVKVTQSSRYLVKRTGEKVFLECVQDMDHENMFWYRQDPGLGLRLIYFSYDVKMKEKGDIPEGYSVSREKKERFSLILESASTNQTSMYLCASSALLAEYNEQFFGPGTRLTVL.

V gene TRBV28 combines with J gene TRBJ2-1; 11 nucleotides line up with TRBD2. Germline V gene lookup returns CDR1 MDHEN and CDR2 SYDVKM. This CDR3 comprises 13 residues. Germline trimming cut 10 bases from V and 5 bases from J; bases unmatched to any gene: 4. CDR3 coding DNA: TGTGCCACCTCGGGACTAGCGGACAATGAGCAGTTCTTC. Encoded protein: CATSGLADNEQFF.

CDR3 nucleotide sequence: TGTGCCAGCAGGTTCGGGGGAGGCTCCTACGAGCAGTACTTC. Its translation is CASRFGGGSYEQYF. The chain is built from TRBV7-8 and TRBJ2-7; TRBD2 is a possible D gene (6 bases). Germline CDR1 reads SGHVS; CDR2 reads FQNEAQ. V lost 6 bases and J lost 0, with 12 bases in between. CDR3 size: 14 residues.

V and J are TRBV6-1 and TRBJ1-4; tentative D call: TRBD1 (5 bases). The CDR3 sequence is 18 residues long. V was trimmed by 2 bases and J by 4 bases, leaving 20 bases between them. CDR1 is MNHNS and CDR2 is SASEGT in the germline V gene. CDR3: CASSEYRPGGFLNEKLFF. In nucleotides, the CDR3 is TGTGCCAGCAGTGAATACCGGCCGGGGGGGTTTCTTAATGAAAAACTGTTTTTT.

The chain links TRBV28 to TRBJ1-1; 8 nucleotides line up with TRBD1. Looked up from germline, CDR1 is MDHEN and CDR2 is SYDVKM. V was pared by 4 bases and J by 5 bases, with 9 bases of the junction left unmatched. CDR3 size: 15 residues. The CDR3, as DNA: TGTGCCAGCAGTTCCGGACAGGGTCTAGGGACTGAAGCTTTCTTT. Residues: CASSSGQGLGTEAFF.

The chain couples TRBV19 to TRBJ2-1; 13 bases line up with TRBD2. The CDR3 extends over 18 amino acids. The V segment lost 5 bases and the J segment 10 bases; nucleotides outside the gene matches: 17. Germline V gives CDR1 LNHDA, CDR2 SQIVND (reference sequence). The CDR3 DNA sequence: TGTGCCAGTAGTCCCATACTAGCGGGAGGGCCAAGGGTCAACGAGCAGTTCTTC. Protein: CASSPILAGGPRVNEQFF.

This clone has a single count. The rearrangement uses TRBV10-3 and TRBJ2-3; 7 bases map to TRBD2. Germline V gene lookup returns CDR1 ENHRY and CDR2 SYGVKD. V shed 3 bases, J shed 6 bases, and the junction held 6 bases outside the gene matches. There are 14 residues in the CDR3. The CDR3: CAISERGRADTQYF. DNA of the CDR3: TGTGCCATCAGTGAAAGAGGGAGGGCGGATACGCAGTATTTT.

This chain connects TRBV7-2 to TRBJ2-3; 7 nucleotides match TRBD1. The CDR3 has 17 amino acids. The germline CDR1 and CDR2 sequences are SGHTA and FQGNSA. V lost 4 bases and J lost 5; bases outside the gene matches: 15. For the CDR3, the DNA is TGTGCCAGCAGCTCAACGGCCTGGGCCTCAGGGGGAGATACGCAGTATTTT. It encodes CASSSTAWASGGDTQYF.